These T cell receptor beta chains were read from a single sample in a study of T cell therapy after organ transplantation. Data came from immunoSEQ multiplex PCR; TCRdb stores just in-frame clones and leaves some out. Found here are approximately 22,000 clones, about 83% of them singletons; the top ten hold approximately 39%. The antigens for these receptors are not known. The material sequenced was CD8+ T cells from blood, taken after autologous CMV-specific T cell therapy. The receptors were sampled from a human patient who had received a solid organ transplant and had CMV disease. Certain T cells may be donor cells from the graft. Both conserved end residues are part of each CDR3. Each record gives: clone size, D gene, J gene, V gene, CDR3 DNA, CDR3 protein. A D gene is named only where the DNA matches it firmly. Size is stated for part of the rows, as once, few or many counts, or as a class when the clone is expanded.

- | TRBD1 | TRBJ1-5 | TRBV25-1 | TGTGCCAGCAGACGCCAGGCAACAGGGGTTTTTGGTCAGCCCCAGCATTTT | CASRRQATGVFGQPQHF
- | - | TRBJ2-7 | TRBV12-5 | TGTGCTAGTGGTCCTCCGGACAGCTACGAGCAGTACTTC | CASGPPDSYEQYF
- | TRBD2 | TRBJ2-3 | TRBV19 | TGTGCCAGTAGTCTCGGGACTAGCGGGCTCACAGATACGCAGTATTTT | CASSLGTSGLTDTQYF
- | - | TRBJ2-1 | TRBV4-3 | TGCGCCAGCAGCCAAGATCAGGGACTTAGCTCCTACAATGAGCAGTTCTTC | CASSQDQGLSSYNEQFF
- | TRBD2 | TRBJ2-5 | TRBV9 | TGTGCCAGCAGCGACAGAGCGGGGGAGGGAGGAGAGACCCAGTACTTC | CASSDRAGEGGETQYF
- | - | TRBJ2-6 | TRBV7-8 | TGTGCCAGCAGCGCGCACCTTGGGACCTCTGGGGCCAACGTCCTGACTTTC | CASSAHLGTSGANVLTF
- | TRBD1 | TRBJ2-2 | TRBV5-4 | TGTGCCAGCAGCTCTCCGGGACAGGCCGACGGGGAGCTGTTTTTT | CASSSPGQADGELFF
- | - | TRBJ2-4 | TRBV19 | TGTGCCAGTGAAGCCGGGGGTAGTGCCAAAAACATTCAGTACTTC | CASEAGGSAKNIQYF
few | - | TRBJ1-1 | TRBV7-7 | TGTGCTAGCAGCCCTTGGCCTGAAGCTTTCTTT | CASSPWPEAFF
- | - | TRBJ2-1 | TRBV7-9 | TGTGCCAGTCTCGGACTCACCTACAATGAGCAGTTCTTC | CASLGLTYNEQFF
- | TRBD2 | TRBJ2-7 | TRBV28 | TGTGCCAGCACCGTTAGCGGGTATCCCTACGAGCAGTACTTC | CASTVSGYPYEQYF
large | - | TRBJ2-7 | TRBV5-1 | TGCGCCAGCAGCCATCTGGGAGGCAGGGGCTACGAGCAGTACTTC | CASSHLGGRGYEQYF
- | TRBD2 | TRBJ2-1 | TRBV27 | TGTGCCAGCAGTTTATGGGCTGGGACTAGCAATGAGCAGTTCTTC | CASSLWAGTSNEQFF
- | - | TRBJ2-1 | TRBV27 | TGTGCCAGCAGTTTGCAAAGAGTTGGCAATGAGCAGTTCTTC | CASSLQRVGNEQFF
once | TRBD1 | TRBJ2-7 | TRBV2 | TGTGCCAGCAGCGACGACAGGGACTACGAGCAGTACTTC | CASSDDRDYEQYF
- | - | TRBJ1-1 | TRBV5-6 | TGTGCCAGCAGCTTGGTGGGTGAAGCTTTCTTT | CASSLVGEAFF
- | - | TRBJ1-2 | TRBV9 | TGTGCCAGCAGCGGCAGTGGGGGCTATGGCTACACCTTC | CASSGSGGYGYTF
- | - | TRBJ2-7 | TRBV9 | TGTGCCAGCAGCGTAGACCCCAGTGGCGGACCCCCTTACGAGCAGTACTTC | CASSVDPSGGPPYEQYF
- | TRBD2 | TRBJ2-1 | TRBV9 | TGTGCCAGCGCCGTTCTAGCGGGGGGATCCTACAATGAGCAGTTCTTC | CASAVLAGGSYNEQFF
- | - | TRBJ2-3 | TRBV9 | TGTGCCAGCAGCGGCAGCACAGATACGCAGTATTTT | CASSGSTDTQYF
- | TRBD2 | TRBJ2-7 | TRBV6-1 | TGTGCCAGCAGTCCGGACCCGGGAGGAGACGAGCAGTACTTC | CASSPDPGGDEQYF
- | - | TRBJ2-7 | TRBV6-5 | TGTGCCAGCAGTTGGACACAGGGGAGGTACTACGAGCAGTACTTC | CASSWTQGRYYEQYF
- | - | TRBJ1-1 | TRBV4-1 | TGCGCCAGCAGCCAATCTGGACGGAACACTGAAGCTTTCTTT | CASSQSGRNTEAFF